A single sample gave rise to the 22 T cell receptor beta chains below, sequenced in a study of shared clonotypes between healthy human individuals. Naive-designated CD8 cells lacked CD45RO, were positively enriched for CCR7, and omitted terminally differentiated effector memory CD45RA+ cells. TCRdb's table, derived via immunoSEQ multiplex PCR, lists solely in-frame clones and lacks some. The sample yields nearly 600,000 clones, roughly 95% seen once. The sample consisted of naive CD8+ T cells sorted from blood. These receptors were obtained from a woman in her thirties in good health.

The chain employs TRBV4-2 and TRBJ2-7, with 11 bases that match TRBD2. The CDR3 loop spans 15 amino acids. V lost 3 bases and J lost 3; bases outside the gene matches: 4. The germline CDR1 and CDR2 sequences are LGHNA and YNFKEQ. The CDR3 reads CASSHSGLAGYEQYF. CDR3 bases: TGTGCCAGCAGCCATTCCGGACTAGCGGGCTACGAGCAGTACTTC.

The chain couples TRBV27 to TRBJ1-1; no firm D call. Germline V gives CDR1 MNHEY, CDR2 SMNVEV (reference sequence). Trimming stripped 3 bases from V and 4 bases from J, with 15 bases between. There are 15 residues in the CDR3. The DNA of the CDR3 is TGTGCCAGCAGTTTTACCATGGCTGGGATCACTGAAGCTTTCTTT. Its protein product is CASSFTMAGITEAFF.

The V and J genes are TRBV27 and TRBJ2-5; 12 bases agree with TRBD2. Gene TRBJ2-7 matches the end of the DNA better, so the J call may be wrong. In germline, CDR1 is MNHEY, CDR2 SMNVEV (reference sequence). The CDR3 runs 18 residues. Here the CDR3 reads CASSLKRLAGGRSHEQYF. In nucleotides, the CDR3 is TGTGCCAGCAGTTTAAAAAGGCTAGCGGGAGGGCGGTCCCACGAGCAGTACTTC.

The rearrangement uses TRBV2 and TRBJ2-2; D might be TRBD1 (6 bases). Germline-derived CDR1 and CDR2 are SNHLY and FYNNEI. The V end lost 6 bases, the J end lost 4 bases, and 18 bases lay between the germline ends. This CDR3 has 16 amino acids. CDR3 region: CASSSGTISVTGELFF. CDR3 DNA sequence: TGTGCCAGCAGCTCCGGGACAATATCCGTCACCGGGGAGCTGTTTTTT.

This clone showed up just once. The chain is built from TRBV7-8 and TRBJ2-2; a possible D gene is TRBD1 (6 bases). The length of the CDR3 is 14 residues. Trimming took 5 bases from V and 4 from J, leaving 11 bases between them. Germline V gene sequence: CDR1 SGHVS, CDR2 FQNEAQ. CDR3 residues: CASSPQDSTGELFF. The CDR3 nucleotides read TGTGCCAGCAGCCCCCAGGACAGCACCGGGGAGCTGTTTTTT.

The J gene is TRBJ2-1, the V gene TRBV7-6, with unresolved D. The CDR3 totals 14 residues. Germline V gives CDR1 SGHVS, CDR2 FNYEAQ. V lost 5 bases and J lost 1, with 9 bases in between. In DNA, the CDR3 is TGTGCCAGCAGCCCCAGACTGTCCTACAATGAGCAGTTCTTC. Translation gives CASSPRLSYNEQFF.

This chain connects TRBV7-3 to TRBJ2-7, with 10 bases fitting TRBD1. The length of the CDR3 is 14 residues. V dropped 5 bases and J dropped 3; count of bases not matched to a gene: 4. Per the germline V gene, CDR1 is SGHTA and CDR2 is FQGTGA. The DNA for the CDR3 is TGTGCCAGCAGCCCGACAGGGGGCTACTACGAGCAGTACTTC. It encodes CASSPTGGYYEQYF.

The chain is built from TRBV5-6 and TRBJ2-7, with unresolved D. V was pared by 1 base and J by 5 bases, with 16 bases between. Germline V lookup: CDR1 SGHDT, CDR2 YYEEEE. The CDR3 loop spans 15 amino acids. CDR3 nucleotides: TGTGCCAGCAGCTTGTTGATGAGTAGGGCCCACGAGCAGTACTTC. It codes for CASSLLMSRAHEQYF.

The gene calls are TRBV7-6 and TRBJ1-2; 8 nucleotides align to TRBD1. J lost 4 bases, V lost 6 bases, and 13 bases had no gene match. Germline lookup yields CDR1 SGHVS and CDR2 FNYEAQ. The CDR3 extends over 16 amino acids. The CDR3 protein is CASSPAGGQGIYGYTF. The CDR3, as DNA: TGTGCCAGCAGTCCCGCAGGTGGACAGGGCATCTATGGCTACACCTTC.

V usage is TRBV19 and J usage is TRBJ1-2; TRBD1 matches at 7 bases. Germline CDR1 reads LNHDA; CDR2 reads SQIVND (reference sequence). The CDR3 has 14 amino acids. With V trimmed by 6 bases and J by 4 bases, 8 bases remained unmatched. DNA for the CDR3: TGTGCCAGTAGCCCAGGACAGGCCATCTATGGCTACACCTTC. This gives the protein CASSPGQAIYGYTF.

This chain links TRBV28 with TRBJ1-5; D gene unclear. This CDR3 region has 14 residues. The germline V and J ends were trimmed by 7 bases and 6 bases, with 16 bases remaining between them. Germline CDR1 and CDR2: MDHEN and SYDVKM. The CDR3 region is CASTGWSAGQPQHF. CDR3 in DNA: TGTGCCAGCACCGGGTGGTCAGCAGGTCAGCCCCAGCATTTT.

Here the CDR3 DNA reads TGTGCCAGCAGCTTGAGCAGGGGGCTCAACGTCCTGACTTTC. Protein sequence: CASSLSRGLNVLTF. The V gene is TRBV11-2, the J gene TRBJ2-6; 8 bases agree with TRBD1. After removal of 3 bases from V and 9 bases from J, the junction contained 4 bases not matched to a gene. This CDR3 comprises 14 residues. The germline V gene encodes CDR1 SGHAT and CDR2 FQNNGV.

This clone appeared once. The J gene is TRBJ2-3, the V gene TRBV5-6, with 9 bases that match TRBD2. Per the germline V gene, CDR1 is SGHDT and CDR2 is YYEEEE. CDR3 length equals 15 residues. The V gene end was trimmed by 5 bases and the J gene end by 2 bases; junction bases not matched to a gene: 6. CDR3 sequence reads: CASSRLAENTDTQYF. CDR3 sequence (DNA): TGTGCCAGCAGTCGACTAGCGGAGAACACAGATACGCAGTATTTT.

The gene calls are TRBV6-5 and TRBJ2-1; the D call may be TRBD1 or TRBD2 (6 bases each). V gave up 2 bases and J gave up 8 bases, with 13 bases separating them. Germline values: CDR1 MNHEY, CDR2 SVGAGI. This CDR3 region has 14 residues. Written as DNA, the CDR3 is TGTGCCAGCAGTTACAGGGGGACTGTCTATGAGCAGTTCTTC. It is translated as CASSYRGTVYEQFF.

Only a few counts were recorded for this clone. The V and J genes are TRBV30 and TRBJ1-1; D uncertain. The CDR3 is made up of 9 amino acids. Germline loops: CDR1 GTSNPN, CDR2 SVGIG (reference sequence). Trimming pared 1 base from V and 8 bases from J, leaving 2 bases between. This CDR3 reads CAWSAEAFF. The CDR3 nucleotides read TGTGCCTGGAGTGCCGAAGCTTTCTTT. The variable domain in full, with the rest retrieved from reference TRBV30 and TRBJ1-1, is SQTIHQWPATLVQPVGSPLSLECTVEGTSNPNLYWYRQAAGRGLQLLFYSVGIGQISSEVPQNLSASRPQDRQFILSSKKLLLSDSGFYLCAWSAEAFFGQGTRLTVV.

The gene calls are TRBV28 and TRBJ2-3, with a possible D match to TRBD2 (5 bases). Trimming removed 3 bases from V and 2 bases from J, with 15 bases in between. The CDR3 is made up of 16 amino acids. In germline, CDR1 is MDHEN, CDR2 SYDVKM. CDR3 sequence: CASSFDGGPYTDTQYF. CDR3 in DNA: TGTGCCAGCAGTTTCGATGGCGGGCCCTACACAGATACGCAGTATTTT. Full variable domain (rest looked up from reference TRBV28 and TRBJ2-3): DVKVTQSSRYLVKRTGEKVFLECVQDMDHENMFWYRQDPGLGLRLIYFSYDVKMKEKGDIPEGYSVSREKKERFSLILESASTNQTSMYLCASSFDGGPYTDTQYFGPGTRLTVL.

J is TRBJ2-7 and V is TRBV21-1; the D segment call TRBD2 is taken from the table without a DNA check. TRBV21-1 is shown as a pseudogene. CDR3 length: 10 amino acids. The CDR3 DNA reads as TGTGCCAGCAATGTATACGAGCAGTACTTC. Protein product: CASNVYEQYF.

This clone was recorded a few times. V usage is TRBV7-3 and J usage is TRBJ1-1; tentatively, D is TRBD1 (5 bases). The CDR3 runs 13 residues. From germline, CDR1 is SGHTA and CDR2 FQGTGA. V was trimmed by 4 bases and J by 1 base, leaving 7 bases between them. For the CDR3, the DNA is TGTGCCAGCAGCTCAGGACAGAACACTGAAGCTTTCTTT. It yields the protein CASSSGQNTEAFF.

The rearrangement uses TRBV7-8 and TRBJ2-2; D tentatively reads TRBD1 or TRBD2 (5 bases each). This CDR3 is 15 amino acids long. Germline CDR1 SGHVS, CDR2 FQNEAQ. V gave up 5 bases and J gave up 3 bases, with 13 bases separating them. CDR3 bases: TGTGCCAGCAGCGCTTCGGGACGGTACACCGGGGAGCTGTTTTTT. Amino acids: CASSASGRYTGELFF.

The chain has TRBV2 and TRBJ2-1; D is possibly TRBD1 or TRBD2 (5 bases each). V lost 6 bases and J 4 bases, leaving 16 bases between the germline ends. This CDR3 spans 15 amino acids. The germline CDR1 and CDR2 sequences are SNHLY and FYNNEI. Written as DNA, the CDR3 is TGTGCCAGCAGGGGGGAATTCTTGGAATACAATGAGCAGTTCTTC. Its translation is CASRGEFLEYNEQFF.

The CDR3 DNA sequence: TGTGCCAGCAGTTACTCTGGGGGACTACAGTTCTTC. It encodes CASSYSGGLQFF. V gene TRBV6-5 combines with J gene TRBJ2-1; 7 bases align to TRBD2. The CDR3 consists of 12 residues. CDR1 and CDR2 (germline): MNHEY, SVGAGI. V lost 0 bases to trimming and J lost 13 bases; unmatched junction nucleotides: 3.

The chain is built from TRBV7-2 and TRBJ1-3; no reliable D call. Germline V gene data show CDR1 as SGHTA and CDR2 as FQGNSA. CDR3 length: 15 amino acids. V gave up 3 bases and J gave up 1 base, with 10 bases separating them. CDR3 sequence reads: CASSFSEASGNTIYF. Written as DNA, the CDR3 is TGTGCCAGCAGCTTTAGTGAAGCATCTGGAAACACCATATATTTT.